These T cell receptor beta chains were read from a single sample in a study of cytomegalovirus exposure and HLA in healthy donors. Sequencing was performed with immunoSEQ multiplex PCR; in TCRdb, only in-frame clones are kept and a portion is missing. The data contain roughly 70,000 clones, roughly four fifths of them singletons. The sample consisted of PBMCs. Source of these receptors: a man aged 45 to 65 in good health and CMV-seronegative. Each CDR3 is given without its conserved first and last residue. Clone size is not always given. Where it is, it says once, few, many or a class for expanded clones.

>.|TRBJ1-1|13|TRBV6-6
ATQAGKGMNTEAF
>.|TRBJ2-7|11|TRBV5-1
ASSLTGGLEQY
>.|TRBJ1-1|13|TRBV29-1
SVEGQGNKNTEAF
>.|TRBJ1-1|13|TRBV5-8
ASSLATRRDTEAF
>.|TRBJ1-4|14|TRBV27
ASSPLGVATNEKLF
>once|TRBJ2-4|14|TRBV28
ASSSPRDAGRYIQY
>.|TRBJ2-7|12|TRBV28
ASRGGGSSYEQY
>.|TRBJ1-4|10|TRBV28
ASVHRREKLF
>.|TRBJ2-7|9|TRBV5-1
ASSRTDEQY
>.|TRBJ1-3|17|TRBV6-1
ASSEWSGATNPSGNTIY
>.|TRBJ1-1|13|TRBV28
ASRADGVLNTEAF
>.|TRBJ1-1|12|TRBV6-5
ASTYGQRNTEAF
>.|TRBJ1-4|13|TRBV27
ASSPNRDRVEKLF
>.|TRBJ1-1|14|TRBV2
ASSASSLGGNTEAF
>.|TRBJ2-4|11|TRBV28
ASSPNQANIQY
>.|TRBJ2-7|12|TRBV9
ASSKRQGSYEQY
>.|TRBJ1-5|12|TRBV2
ASSQTDGYQPQH
>.|TRBJ1-5|12|TRBV12-1
ASREWTDNQPQH
>few|TRBJ1-5|12|TRBV6-1
ASDQGGGNQPQH
>.|TRBJ1-5|14|TRBV28
ASSLTRSRRNQPQH
>once|TRBJ1-1|9|TRBV20-1
SAVRDTEAF
>.|TRBJ2-1|10|TRBV25-1
ASKGLAGGLL
>.|TRBJ2-7|14|TRBV6-5
ASSSTWQAGAYEQY
>.|.|13|TRBV6-5
ASSVTSGSSYEQY
>.|TRBJ2-7|11|TRBV28
ASRLAISYEQY
>once|TRBJ1-2|10|TRBV30
AWSPWRDGYT
>.|TRBJ1-1|13|TRBV6-5
ASSYSSGGLTEAF
>once|TRBJ2-1|13|TRBV11-3
ASSSERGAYNEQF
>.|TRBJ1-2|12|TRBV29-1
SAGGGRANYGYT